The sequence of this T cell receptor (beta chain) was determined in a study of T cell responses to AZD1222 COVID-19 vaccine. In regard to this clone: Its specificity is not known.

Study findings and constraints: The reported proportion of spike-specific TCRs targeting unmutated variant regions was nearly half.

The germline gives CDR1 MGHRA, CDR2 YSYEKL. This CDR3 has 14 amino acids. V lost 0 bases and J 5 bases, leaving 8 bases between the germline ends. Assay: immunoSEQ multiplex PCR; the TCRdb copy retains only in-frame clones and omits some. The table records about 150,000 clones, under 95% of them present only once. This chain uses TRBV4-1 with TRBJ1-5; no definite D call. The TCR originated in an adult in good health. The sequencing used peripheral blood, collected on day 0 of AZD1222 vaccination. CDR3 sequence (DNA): TGCGCCAGCAGCCAAGACACCGGAGATCAGCCCCAGCATTTT. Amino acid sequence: CASSQDTGDQPQHF.